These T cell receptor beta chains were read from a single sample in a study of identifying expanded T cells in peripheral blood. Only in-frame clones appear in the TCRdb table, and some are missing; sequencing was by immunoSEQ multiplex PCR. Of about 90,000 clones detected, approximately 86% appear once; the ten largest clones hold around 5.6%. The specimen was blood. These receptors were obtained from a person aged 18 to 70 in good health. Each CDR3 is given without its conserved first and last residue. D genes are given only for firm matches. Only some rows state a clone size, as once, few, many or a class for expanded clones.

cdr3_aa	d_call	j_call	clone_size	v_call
ASSQGGTEAF	.	TRBJ1-1	.	TRBV6-5
AWSVDSSSNQPQH	.	TRBJ1-5	.	TRBV30
ASRAQDRHNEQF	TRBD1	TRBJ2-1	.	TRBV19
ASSLGQVATDTQY	TRBD1	TRBJ2-3	.	TRBV4-3
ASSKQGLVAIETQY	.	TRBJ2-5	.	TRBV18
ASSEGQGPLQY	TRBD1	TRBJ2-4	.	TRBV2
ASSRDRGHYGYT	TRBD1	TRBJ1-2	.	TRBV9
ASSSIQQTVRRAGELF	.	TRBJ2-2	.	TRBV7-3
ASSSTTFFQQSNTGELF	.	TRBJ2-2	.	TRBV7-9
ASSLDWGQDFSLGGYT	TRBD1	TRBJ1-2	once	TRBV5-4
ASSPTGTGSSYEQY	TRBD1	TRBJ2-7	.	TRBV18
ASSPGTSGETQY	TRBD2	TRBJ2-5	.	TRBV7-9
ASSQVPTGLAF	.	TRBJ1-1	.	TRBV14
ASSLQGSSGNTIY	TRBD1	TRBJ1-3	.	TRBV19
ASSPTGNEKLF	TRBD1	TRBJ1-4	.	TRBV9
AWTVGTVLT	.	TRBJ2-6	.	TRBV30
ASSEDVGYGYT	.	TRBJ1-2	few	TRBV2
ASSRSLGQGTEAF	TRBD1	TRBJ1-1	.	TRBV4-1
ASSAREGRDTEAF	.	TRBJ1-1	once	TRBV7-6
ASSLTDRTTDTQY	TRBD1	TRBJ2-3	.	TRBV5-1
ASSYSLRGGNTEAF	.	TRBJ1-1	.	TRBV6-5
ASSSNYEQY	.	TRBJ2-7	.	TRBV13
ASSLIRGIRVYGYT	.	TRBJ1-2	.	TRBV5-4
ASSVRLSSYNEQF	.	TRBJ2-1	.	TRBV9
ATGAGDYGYT	.	TRBJ1-2	.	TRBV15
ARSHLRGREVRQPQH	.	TRBJ1-5	once	TRBV5-3